This passage covers 20 T cell receptor beta chains from one sample sequenced in a study of blood T cell repertoires in COVID-19. The data were produced by immunoSEQ multiplex PCR, yet TCRdb's version contains in-frame clones alone and is incomplete. The sample records about 180,000 clones, 75% to 80% being singletons. Material for sequencing was peripheral blood. These receptors all come from a woman between 65 and 79 years old with acute or convalescent COVID-19.

The chain links TRBV2 to TRBJ2-2; D is possibly TRBD2 (6 bases). Trimming cost V 7 bases and J 1 base, with 16 bases left between them. Germline-derived CDR1 and CDR2 are SNHLY and FYNNEI. CDR3 length equals 16 residues. CDR3 nucleotides: TGTGCCAGCACCGGAATGGGGGGTGGGAACACCGGGGAGCTGTTTTTT. Translated, it gives CASTGMGGGNTGELFF.

This clone was counted once. The chain links TRBV19 to TRBJ2-6; 9 bases agree with TRBD1. V lost 5 bases, J lost 0 bases, and 11 bases stayed unmatched. This CDR3 is built from 19 residues. Germline loops: CDR1 LNHDA, CDR2 SQIVND (reference sequence). As DNA, the CDR3 is TGTGCCAGTAGTCCGACCGGGACAGGGTCCCCCTCTGGGGCCAACGTCCTGACTTTC. It codes for CASSPTGTGSPSGANVLTF.

This chain joins TRBV7-9 and TRBJ2-1; a possible D gene is TRBD2 (6 bases). V was pared by 0 bases and J by 4 bases, with 10 bases between. Germline V gives CDR1 SEHNR, CDR2 FQNEAQ (reference sequence). The CDR3 runs 15 residues. The CDR3 sequence is CASSLAGTLYNEQFF. For the CDR3, the DNA is TGTGCCAGCAGCTTAGCCGGGACTCTTTACAATGAGCAGTTCTTC.

The table lists this clone with a count of one. This chain connects TRBV15 to TRBJ2-1; 12 bases map to TRBD2. This CDR3 contains 16 residues. From germline, CDR1 is LNHNV and CDR2 YYDKDF (reference sequence). After removal of 4 bases from V and 9 bases from J, the junction contained 10 bases not matched to a gene. DNA of the CDR3: TGTGCCACCAGCACATCAACTAGCGGGAGGATAGGTGAGCAGTTCTTC. Protein product: CATSTSTSGRIGEQFF.

The CDR3 DNA is TGTGCCAGCAGCTCCACGCATGAATCGGATCAGCCCCAGCATTTT. This codes for CASSSTHESDQPQHF. V usage is TRBV7-8 and J usage is TRBJ1-5, with no clear D. Trimming took 4 bases from V and 5 from J, leaving 15 bases between them. The germline CDR1 and CDR2 sequences are SGHVS and FQNEAQ. The length of the CDR3 is 15 residues. Together with reference TRBV7-8 and TRBJ1-5, the CDR3 gives the full variable domain: GAGVSQSPRYKVAKRGQDVALRCDPISGHVSLFWYQQALGQGPEFLTYFQNEAQLDKSGLPSDRFFAERPEGSVSTLKIQRTQQEDSAVYLCASSSTHESDQPQHFGDGTRLSIL.

The rearrangement links TRBV21-1 to TRBJ2-7; the DNA was not used to check the table's D call, TRBD2. TRBV21-1 corresponds to a pseudogene. The length of the CDR3 is 14 residues. CDR3 in DNA: TGTGCCAGCAAACCGGGCGGGACCGACTACGAGCAGTACTTC. This translates into CASKPGGTDYEQYF.

The rearrangement uses TRBV5-1 and TRBJ2-3, with TRBD1 identical over 11 bases. V lost 7 bases and J lost 0; bases outside the gene matches: 7. CDR3 length: 16 residues. CDR1 is SGHRS and CDR2 is YFSETQ in the germline V gene. The CDR3 coding sequence is TGCGCCAGCGACCGGACAGGGGGCCGCAGCACAGATACGCAGTATTTT. Amino acids: CASDRTGGRSTDTQYF.

The chain is built from TRBV4-2 and TRBJ2-6; D gene unclear. Germline CDR1 LGHNA, CDR2 YNFKEQ. V dropped 0 bases and J dropped 1 base, with 7 bases sitting between them. The CDR3 is made up of 16 amino acids. CDR3 sequence reads: CASSQDWQSGANVLTF. CDR3 nucleotide sequence: TGTGCCAGCAGCCAAGATTGGCAATCTGGGGCCAACGTCCTGACTTTC.

This chain connects TRBV19 to TRBJ2-7, with D perhaps matching TRBD2 (6 bases). Germline V gene sequence: CDR1 LNHDA, CDR2 SQIVND (reference sequence). CDR3 size: 14 residues. V was pared by 1 base and J by 0 bases, with 7 bases between. The CDR3 nucleotides are TGTGCCAGTAGTATAGCGGGAGCCTCCTACGAGCAGTACTTC. Its protein product is CASSIAGASYEQYF.

The rearrangement links TRBV5-4 to TRBJ2-7; D call uncertain. Germline V gene sequence: CDR1 SGHNT, CDR2 YYREEE (reference sequence). Trimming took 2 bases from V and 1 from J, leaving 10 bases between them. The CDR3 has 14 residues. CDR3 sequence (DNA): TGTGCCAGCAGCTTCGTTCGTAATTCCTACGAGCAGTACTTC. Amino acid sequence: CASSFVRNSYEQYF. Full variable domain (outside the CDR3, taken from reference TRBV5-4 and TRBJ2-7): ETGVTQSPTHLIKTRGQQVTLRCSSQSGHNTVSWYQQALGQGPQFIFQYYREEENGRGNFPPRFSGLQFPNYSSELNVNALELDDSALYLCASSFVRNSYEQYFGPGTRLTVT.

The J gene is TRBJ1-4, the V gene TRBV5-4; D perhaps matches TRBD1 (5 bases). CDR3 length equals 16 residues. V lost 2 bases and J lost 4, with 15 bases in between. The V gene's germline CDR1 is SGHNT and CDR2 YYREEE (reference sequence). CDR3 DNA: TGTGCCAGCAGCTTAGGATTGGGGCGATATAATGAAAAACTGTTTTTT. This sequence encodes CASSLGLGRYNEKLFF.

The chain carries TRBV5-1 and TRBJ2-7; TRBD2 is a possible D gene (6 bases). The V gene lost 3 bases and the J gene lost 4 bases, with 14 bases spanning the gap. Germline values: CDR1 SGHRS, CDR2 YFSETQ. The length of the CDR3 is 14 residues. The CDR3 DNA reads as TGCGCCAGCAGCTGGAGGGTGGGGAGTTACGAGCAGTACTTC. Residues: CASSWRVGSYEQYF.

The chain carries TRBV6-5 and TRBJ1-6; 7 nucleotides match TRBD1. The CDR3 sequence is 14 residues long. V shed 6 bases and J 7 bases; nucleotides not matched to a gene: 6. The V gene's germline CDR1 is MNHEY and CDR2 SVGAGI. The DNA for the CDR3 is TGTGCCAGCAGCCCACAGGGGTACAATTCACCCCTCCACTTT. As protein: CASSPQGYNSPLHF.

This clone has just one count. The chain joins TRBV24-1 to TRBJ1-2; D gene unclear. The CDR3 runs to 13 residues. Trimming removed 3 bases from V and 4 bases from J, with 8 bases in between. Looked up from germline, CDR1 is KGHDR and CDR2 is SFDVKD. The CDR3 here is CATSDRTSYGYTF. In DNA, the CDR3 is TGTGCCACCAGTGATAGAACAAGCTATGGCTACACCTTC.

The chain uses TRBV10-1 and TRBJ2-3; D perhaps matches TRBD2 (5 bases). Deletions cut 2 bases from V and 0 bases from J, with 9 bases between. CDR3 length equals 15 residues. Germline loops: CDR1 WNHNN, CDR2 SYGVQD (reference sequence). CDR3 DNA: TGCGCCAGCAGTGAGGACGGCGGGAGCACAGATACGCAGTATTTT. Translation gives CASSEDGGSTDTQYF.

The chain is built from TRBV7-3 and TRBJ2-2; no firm D call. The V end lost 5 bases, the J end lost 7 bases, and 17 bases lay between the germline ends. The CDR3 sequence is 15 residues long. The germline CDR1 and CDR2 sequences are SGHTA and FQGTGA. CDR3 DNA: TGTGCCAGCAGCCCCGTTTTGACGGGTGGCGGGGAGCTGTTTTTT. It translates to CASSPVLTGGGELFF.

The genes are TRBV3-1 (or the pseudogene TRBV3-2) and TRBJ2-5; 9 bases match TRBD1. Germline values: CDR1 LGHDT, CDR2 YNNKEL (reference sequence). V trimming: 0 bases; J trimming: 4 bases; junction bases outside the gene matches: 6. CDR3 length equals 16 residues. Here the CDR3 reads CASSQDMGQGGETQYF. In DNA, the CDR3 is TGTGCCAGCAGCCAAGATATGGGACAGGGTGGAGAGACCCAGTACTTC.

The genes are TRBV19 and TRBJ2-7, with D possibly TRBD1 on 5 matching bases. This CDR3 is built from 13 residues. V was shortened by 5 bases and J by 7 bases, with 15 bases between the two germline ends. CDR1 and CDR2 (germline): LNHDA, SQIVND (reference sequence). The DNA of the CDR3 is TGTGCCAGTAGTGCTCAGAAGGGGTTGGAGCAGTACTTC. Amino acids: CASSAQKGLEQYF.

The chain employs TRBV6-5 and TRBJ1-1; TRBD1 aligns across 8 bases. V was pared by 7 bases and J by 0 bases, with 4 bases of the junction left unmatched. The CDR3 is made up of 14 amino acids. CDR1 and CDR2 from the germline V gene are MNHEY and SVGAGI. The chain's CDR3 is CASKMDRVNTEAFF. Here the CDR3 DNA reads TGTGCCAGCAAAATGGACAGGGTGAACACTGAAGCTTTCTTT.

The gene calls are TRBV5-8 and TRBJ1-1; the D is unclear. V shed 0 bases and J shed 0 bases, with 3 bases lying between them. The CDR3 spans 13 residues. Germline-derived CDR1 and CDR2 are SGHTS and YDEGEE. CDR3: CASSLGVNTEAFF. The CDR3 DNA sequence: TGTGCCAGCAGCTTGGGAGTGAACACTGAAGCTTTCTTT.